A selection of T cell receptor beta chains follows, all from one sample in a study of regulatory T cells in long-lasting Graves disease. Using its own MiXCR run on the multiplex PCR reads, TCRdb lists one record per CDR3 protein. The table includes 250,000 to 300,000 distinct CDR3 sequences, roughly a fifth detected once. The specimen comprised peripheral blood mononuclear cells (PBMCs), sampled when the disease was refractory, from a patient treated with antithyroid drugs. The receptors were sampled from a female donor with Graves disease. Both conserved end residues are part of each CDR3. Each record gives: clone size, V gene, D gene, J gene, CDR3 DNA, CDR3 protein. A D gene is named only where the DNA matches it firmly. Size is stated for part of the rows, as once, few or many counts, or as a class when the clone is expanded.

clone size: NA; V gene: TRBV7-8; D gene: NA; J gene: TRBJ1-3; CDR3 DNA: TGTGCCAGCAGCGACGGCCGAAACACCATATATTTT; CDR3 protein: CASSDGRNTIYF
clone size: once; V gene: TRBV18; D gene: TRBD2; J gene: TRBJ2-1; CDR3 DNA: TGTGCCAGCTCACCGCCCGGGACTAGCGGAAACTACAATGAGCAGTTCTTC; CDR3 protein: CASSPPGTSGNYNEQFF
clone size: many; V gene: TRBV2; D gene: NA; J gene: TRBJ1-5; CDR3 DNA: TGTGCCAGCAGTGACAGGGGTCAGCCCCAGCATTTT; CDR3 protein: CASSDRGQPQHF
clone size: many; V gene: TRBV29-1; D gene: TRBD1; J gene: TRBJ2-4; CDR3 DNA: TGCAGCGCAGCATCGAGGACAGGAACCCAAAACATTCAGTACTTC; CDR3 protein: CSAASRTGTQNIQYF
clone size: many; V gene: TRBV6-1; D gene: NA; J gene: TRBJ2-7; CDR3 DNA: TGTGCCAGCACCACTAACAGGTACTACGAGCAGTACTTC; CDR3 protein: CASTTNRYYEQYF
clone size: many; V gene: TRBV6-2/TRBV6-3; D gene: NA; J gene: TRBJ1-1; CDR3 DNA: TGTGCCAGCAGTTCGGTGGGGTCTGAAGCTTTCTTT; CDR3 protein: CASSSVGSEAFF
clone size: few; V gene: TRBV20-1; D gene: NA; J gene: TRBJ1-5; CDR3 DNA: TGCAGTGCCAGTAGGGGAACTGGTCAGCCCCAGCATTTT; CDR3 protein: CSASRGTGQPQHF
clone size: NA; V gene: TRBV18; D gene: TRBD2; J gene: TRBJ2-1; CDR3 DNA: TGTGCCAGCTCACCCGGGACTAACTCCTACAATGAGCAGTTCTTC; CDR3 protein: CASSPGTNSYNEQFF
clone size: many; V gene: TRBV28; D gene: TRBD2; J gene: TRBJ2-5; CDR3 DNA: TGTGCCAGCAGTTTATCACAAGCGGGAGTGGGGGCAGAGACCCAGTACTTC; CDR3 protein: CASSLSQAGVGAETQYF
clone size: NA; V gene: TRBV7-3; D gene: TRBD2; J gene: TRBJ2-2; CDR3 DNA: TGTGCCAGCAGCTCTATAGCGGGAGTTAGTACCGGGGAGCTGTTTTTT; CDR3 protein: CASSSIAGVSTGELFF
clone size: few; V gene: TRBV13; D gene: TRBD2; J gene: TRBJ2-7; CDR3 DNA: TGTGCCAGCAGCTTAGAGGTCACTAGCGGGAAGGGGTACGAGCAGTACTTC; CDR3 protein: CASSLEVTSGKGYEQYF
clone size: NA; V gene: TRBV29-1; D gene: TRBD2; J gene: TRBJ2-3; CDR3 DNA: TGCAGCGTTGATAGCGCGGGAGTCACAGATACGCAGTATTTT; CDR3 protein: CSVDSAGVTDTQYF
clone size: NA; V gene: TRBV19; D gene: TRBD1; J gene: TRBJ1-6; CDR3 DNA: TGTGCCAGTAGTATCGACAGGGCTATGAATTCACCCCTCCACTTT; CDR3 protein: CASSIDRAMNSPLHF
clone size: NA; V gene: TRBV6-2/TRBV6-3; D gene: TRBD2; J gene: TRBJ2-2; CDR3 DNA: TGTGCCAGCAGTTACTGGGCGGGAGGGGCCGGGGAGCTGTTTTTT; CDR3 protein: CASSYWAGGAGELFF
clone size: many; V gene: TRBV30; D gene: NA; J gene: TRBJ2-7; CDR3 DNA: TGTGCCTGGAGTACACAGGGTAACGAGCAGTACTTC; CDR3 protein: CAWSTQGNEQYF
clone size: many; V gene: TRBV6-5; D gene: TRBD1; J gene: TRBJ2-1; CDR3 DNA: TGTGCCAGCAGTTATGACAGGGGGAACGGTCATGAGCAGTTCTTC; CDR3 protein: CASSYDRGNGHEQFF
clone size: few; V gene: TRBV28; D gene: TRBD2; J gene: TRBJ2-7; CDR3 DNA: TGTGCCAGCAGTTTAAGTCGGGCTAGCGGAGGCCACGAGCAGTACTTC; CDR3 protein: CASSLSRASGGHEQYF
clone size: few; V gene: TRBV27; D gene: TRBD1; J gene: TRBJ1-6; CDR3 DNA: TGTGCCAGCAGCCCGGACAGGGTCCCCCCTCTACTCCACTTT; CDR3 protein: CASSPDRVPPLLHF
clone size: NA; V gene: TRBV28; D gene: NA; J gene: TRBJ1-2; CDR3 DNA: TGTGCCAGCAGCCCTCCCGCCGATCCGGTGAGGTTCTACACCTTC; CDR3 protein: CASSPPADPVRFYTF
clone size: NA; V gene: TRBV7-9; D gene: TRBD2; J gene: TRBJ2-5; CDR3 DNA: TGTGCCAGCAGCCCTCTTAGCGGGAGGGCGCCCGTTGTGGGGGCCCAGTACTTC; CDR3 protein: CASSPLSGRAPVVGAQYF
clone size: NA; V gene: TRBV20-1; D gene: NA; J gene: TRBJ1-1; CDR3 DNA: TGCAGTGCTATACGGACAGCGAACACTGAAGCTTTCTTT; CDR3 protein: CSAIRTANTEAFF
clone size: NA; V gene: TRBV30; D gene: NA; J gene: TRBJ1-5; CDR3 DNA: TGTGCCTGGAGTGTGGGTGGCAATCAGCCCCAGCATTTT; CDR3 protein: CAWSVGGNQPQHF
clone size: NA; V gene: TRBV4-2; D gene: NA; J gene: TRBJ2-7; CDR3 DNA: TGTGCCAGCAGCCAAGACCTCCACGAGCAGTACTTC; CDR3 protein: CASSQDLHEQYF
clone size: many; V gene: TRBV7-2; D gene: NA; J gene: TRBJ1-1; CDR3 DNA: TGTGCCAGCAGCTTGGCGAGGGCGAACACTGAAGCTTTCTTT; CDR3 protein: CASSLARANTEAFF
clone size: once; V gene: TRBV19; D gene: NA; J gene: TRBJ1-2; CDR3 DNA: TGTGCCAGTAGTACCGCGACCGGAGCCTATGGCTACACCTTC; CDR3 protein: CASSTATGAYGYTF
clone size: many; V gene: TRBV6-1; D gene: TRBD2; J gene: TRBJ2-5; CDR3 DNA: TGTGCCAGCATGACTAGCGGGGGGAAAGAGACCCAGTACTTC; CDR3 protein: CASMTSGGKETQYF
clone size: few; V gene: TRBV27; D gene: TRBD2; J gene: TRBJ2-5; CDR3 DNA: TGTGCCAGCAGTGCCTCGGGACTAGCAGGAACCCAGTACTTC; CDR3 protein: CASSASGLAGTQYF
clone size: many; V gene: TRBV7-2; D gene: TRBD1; J gene: TRBJ1-1; CDR3 DNA: TGTGCCAGCAGCTTAAACAGGGGAGACACTGAAGCTTTCTTT; CDR3 protein: CASSLNRGDTEAFF
clone size: NA; V gene: TRBV20-1; D gene: TRBD1; J gene: TRBJ1-1; CDR3 DNA: TGCAGTGCTAGAGATGGTCAGGGGGTGACTGAAGCTTTCTTT; CDR3 protein: CSARDGQGVTEAFF
clone size: many; V gene: TRBV7-9; D gene: NA; J gene: TRBJ1-4; CDR3 DNA: TGTGCCAGCACCACCCCAGGGGAAAATGAAAAACTGTTTTTT; CDR3 protein: CASTTPGENEKLFF
clone size: NA; V gene: TRBV4-3; D gene: NA; J gene: TRBJ1-1; CDR3 DNA: TGCGCCAGCAGCCAAGATCAGGTAGTAACTGAAGCTTTCTTT; CDR3 protein: CASSQDQVVTEAFF
clone size: NA; V gene: TRBV27; D gene: NA; J gene: TRBJ2-2; CDR3 DNA: TGTGCCAGCAGTTTATCACTCACCGGGGAGCTGTTTTTT; CDR3 protein: CASSLSLTGELFF
clone size: NA; V gene: TRBV5-1; D gene: TRBD2; J gene: TRBJ2-2; CDR3 DNA: TGCGCCAGCAGCTTCGCTTTTCATATGGGACTAGCGGGAGCCACCGGGGAGCTGTTTTTT; CDR3 protein: CASSFAFHMGLAGATGELFF
clone size: many; V gene: TRBV28; D gene: NA; J gene: TRBJ1-1; CDR3 DNA: TGTGCCAGCAGGGTAAGGGACACTGAAGCTTTCTTT; CDR3 protein: CASRVRDTEAFF
clone size: NA; V gene: TRBV6-1; D gene: TRBD1; J gene: TRBJ2-7; CDR3 DNA: TGTGCCAGCAGCCGGGACAGGGTCCCCTACGAGCAGTACTTC; CDR3 protein: CASSRDRVPYEQYF
clone size: NA; V gene: TRBV7-8; D gene: NA; J gene: TRBJ2-6; CDR3 DNA: TGTGCCAGCAGCCCCGTAAGGGCTGGGGCCAACGTCCTGACTTTC; CDR3 protein: CASSPVRAGANVLTF
clone size: NA; V gene: TRBV5-1; D gene: NA; J gene: TRBJ2-7; CDR3 DNA: TGCGCCAGCAGCTTGCGCCTACATCAGGGGGGGAACGAGCAGTACTTC; CDR3 protein: CASSLRLHQGGNEQYF